This T cell receptor (beta chain) was found in a study of cytomegalovirus exposure and HLA in healthy donors. For this clone: The antigen is undetermined.

Study observations and caveats: A further, later analysis showed that HLA-associated TCR beta chains (compared with equally common others) were more clonally expanded. Donors were assumed by presence/absence analyses to have roughly uniform sequencing depth.

The study ran its PCR with 60 Vbeta and 13 Jbeta primers. Sequenced by immunoSEQ multiplex PCR; TCRdb stores in-frame clones only, minus some. There are fewer than 200,000 clones in the sample; 76% occur only once, and around 0.71% lies in the top ten. CDR1 and CDR2 (germline): SGHTA, FQGTGA. The CDR3 has 13 amino acids. Trimming pared 3 bases from V and 5 bases from J, leaving 10 bases between. The V gene is TRBV7-3, the J gene TRBJ2-5, with a tentative D call TRBD2 (5 bases). Sequenced material: PBMCs. This receptor was identified in a female donor in good health and CMV-seronegative. DNA for the CDR3: TGTGCCAGCAGCTTCGGACTGGGGGAGACCCAGTACTTC. Translated, it gives CASSFGLGETQYF.